This TCR beta chain was captured in a study of cytomegalovirus exposure and HLA in healthy donors. Study-wide findings and caveats: TCR beta chain V- and J-gene trimming was linked, in a later analysis, to a missense variant in DCLRE1C.

With 60 Vbeta and 13 Jbeta primers, the PCR was carried out. TCRdb keeps only in-frame clones here, not all; method: immunoSEQ multiplex PCR. The table lists 55,000 to 65,000 clones, around 80% of them singletons. As to this clone: The antigen is unknown.

Trimming at V came to 4 bases and at J to 1 base, leaving 5 bases not matched to a gene. CDR1 and CDR2 from the germline V gene are MGHRA and YSYEKL. CDR3 size: 15 residues. The rearrangement links TRBV4-1 to TRBJ2-7; TRBD1 aligns across 9 bases. The receptor was derived from a woman aged 40-49 years in good health and CMV-seronegative. Sequencing input: PBMCs. CDR3: CASSLPGQGSYEQYF. The DNA for the CDR3 is TGCGCCAGCAGCCTACCGGGACAGGGTTCCTACGAGCAGTACTTC.